This T cell receptor (beta chain) was captured by sequencing in a study of shared clonotypes between healthy human individuals. The study ran the assay at deep level. Produced via immunoSEQ multiplex PCR; TCRdb's table is partial and in-frame only. The data show around 2.1 million clones, with approximately 94% seen just once and roughly 0.13% held by the top ten. Findings of the study overall: Collection of samples was limited to blood; tissue repertoires likely differ.

Notes on this clone: What it recognizes is unknown.

The CDR3 is made up of 13 amino acids. Trimming took 2 bases from V and 4 from J, leaving 9 bases between them. Germline lookup yields CDR1 SGHKS and CDR2 YYEKEE (reference sequence). This TCR derives from a man aged 18 to 29 in good health. This chain connects TRBV5-5 to TRBJ2-5, with D unresolved. Sequenced material: naive CD4+ T cells sorted from blood. This sample's subset: CD45RA+ positively selected. The CDR3 loop is CASSFGESETQYF. CDR3 DNA: TGTGCCAGCAGCTTTGGGGAATCAGAGACCCAGTACTTC.